The 13 T cell receptor beta chains presented below share a single source sample, sequenced in a study of response to subunit inactivated influenza vaccine. TCRdb reanalysed the RT-PCR reads using MiXCR and keeps one entry per CDR3 protein. The repertoire holds fewer than 700,000 distinct CDR3 sequences, with 13% as singletons. The sequenced sample was PBMCs from blood, obtained roughly 46 days after vaccination. These receptors were obtained from a man aged 50 or older who received an inactivated influenza vaccine.

The chain has TRBV27 and TRBJ1-5; no clear D. The CDR3 covers 16 residues. Germline CDR1 and CDR2: MNHEY and SMNVEV (reference sequence). V lost 7 bases to trimming and J lost 0 bases, with 16 bases between them. The CDR3 DNA is TGTGCCAGCAAACTAATTGGTTGGTATAGCAATCAGCCCCAGCATTTT. Its protein product is CASKLIGWYSNQPQHF.

The rearrangement uses TRBV5-1 and TRBJ2-5, with a possible D match to TRBD2 (5 bases). Trimming removed 5 bases from V and 2 bases from J, with 19 bases in between. Germline CDR1 is SGHRS and CDR2 is YFSETQ. The CDR3 is 16 residues long. CDR3 sequence (DNA): TGCGCCAGCAGAACCCACCCTGCGGGCAGACAAGAGACCCAGTACTTC. Translation: CASRTHPAGRQETQYF.

This clonotype was counted a few times. The chain recombines TRBV10-3 with TRBJ2-5; 11 bases agree with TRBD2. Germline CDR1 is ENHRY and CDR2 is SYGVKD. The CDR3 spans 15 residues. With 10 bases clipped from V and 2 bases from J, the junction kept 9 bases outside the gene matches. This CDR3 is CATGLAGPFQETQYF. CDR3 nucleotides: TGTGCCACCGGACTAGCGGGCCCCTTTCAAGAGACCCAGTACTTC.

The chain couples TRBV7-9 to TRBJ2-4, with unresolved D. V was clipped by 2 bases and J by 7 bases, with 6 bases between them. Germline values: CDR1 SEHNR, CDR2 FQNEAQ (reference sequence). There are 12 residues in the CDR3. The CDR3 sequence is CASSLTQNIQYF. CDR3 DNA sequence: TGTGCCAGCAGCTTAACCCAGAACATTCAGTACTTC.

This clonotype was picked up a small number of times. CDR3 residues: CASSYSMDYSGNTIYF. The CDR3 DNA is TGTGCCAGCAGTTACTCGATGGACTACTCTGGAAACACCATATATTTT. The chain has TRBV6-5 and TRBJ1-3; no firm D call. The V end was cut by 0 bases, the J end by 0 bases, with 9 bases between. Looked up from germline, CDR1 is MNHEY and CDR2 is SVGAGI. The CDR3 covers 16 residues.

This clonotype was seen more than once but under ten times. CDR3 loop: CAINTRDNTGELFF. In DNA form, the CDR3 reads TGTGCCATCAATACCCGGGACAACACCGGGGAGCTGTTTTTT. The chain recombines TRBV10-3 with TRBJ2-2; D possibly matches TRBD1 or TRBD2 (5 bases each). The germline V and J ends were trimmed by 7 bases and 2 bases, with 11 bases remaining between them. Germline lookup yields CDR1 ENHRY and CDR2 SYGVKD. There are 14 residues in the CDR3.

This clonotype was detected a few times. The rearrangement joins TRBV5-1 to TRBJ2-2; D is undetermined. The CDR3 covers 15 residues. V lost 2 bases and J 4 bases, leaving 12 bases between the germline ends. Germline V lookup: CDR1 SGHRS, CDR2 YFSETQ. The CDR3 loop reads CASSFVQVATGELFF. CDR3 coding DNA: TGCGCCAGCAGCTTTGTGCAGGTGGCCACCGGGGAGCTGTTTTTT.

The chain couples TRBV5-1 to TRBJ2-3; D uncertain. The CDR3 is made up of 14 amino acids. Per the germline V gene, CDR1 is SGHRS and CDR2 is YFSETQ. The V end was cut by 5 bases, the J end by 10 bases, with 20 bases between. CDR3 in DNA: TGCGCCAGCAGGATCGACTCGGCCGCCAGGCCGCAGTATTTT. Translation: CASRIDSAARPQYF.

The chain recombines TRBV20-1 with TRBJ2-4; TRBD1 aligns across 8 bases. Trimming took 4 bases from V and 1 from J; bases not matched to a gene: 3. Germline loops: CDR1 DFQATT, CDR2 SNEGSKA (reference sequence). The CDR3 is 14 amino acids. The CDR3 DNA reads as TGCAGTGCTACAGGGGGCAGCGCCAAAAACATTCAGTACTTC. It specifies CSATGGSAKNIQYF.

This clonotype was counted many times. This chain connects TRBV6-5 to TRBJ2-1; 11 bases align to TRBD2. V dropped 3 bases and J dropped 4; count of bases not matched to a gene: 11. Germline CDR1 is MNHEY and CDR2 is SVGAGI. The CDR3 covers 18 residues. The chain's CDR3 is CASSYPSGGFQGYNEQFF. The CDR3 DNA follows: TGTGCCAGCAGTTATCCTAGCGGGGGGTTTCAGGGTTACAATGAGCAGTTCTTC.

This clonotype was detected a few times. The rearrangement joins TRBV5-1 to TRBJ2-2; 13 nucleotides agree with TRBD2. Germline V gives CDR1 SGHRS, CDR2 YFSETQ. This CDR3 is built from 18 residues. V was clipped by 4 bases and J by 0 bases; unmatched bases: 6. CDR3: CASSPRTSGRANTGELFF. For the CDR3, the DNA is TGCGCCAGCAGCCCCCGGACTAGCGGGAGAGCGAACACCGGGGAGCTGTTTTTT.

The chain links TRBV3-1 to TRBJ1-2; D unclear. The CDR3 covers 12 residues. Trimming left V 2 bases short and J 8 bases short, with 9 bases between. Germline V gene lookup returns CDR1 LGHDT and CDR2 YNNKEL (reference sequence). The CDR3 sequence: CASSQQTGGYTF. The CDR3 region has the DNA TGTGCCAGCAGCCAACAAACTGGAGGCTACACCTTC.

The V and J genes are TRBV11-2 and TRBJ2-4; D call uncertain. This CDR3 has 17 amino acids. V was trimmed by 1 base and J by 3 bases, leaving 16 bases between them. Germline loops: CDR1 SGHAT, CDR2 FQNNGV. The CDR3: CASSLVRQKILKNIQYF. The CDR3 nucleotides read TGTGCCAGCAGCTTAGTTCGGCAGAAAATACTCAAAAACATTCAGTACTTC.